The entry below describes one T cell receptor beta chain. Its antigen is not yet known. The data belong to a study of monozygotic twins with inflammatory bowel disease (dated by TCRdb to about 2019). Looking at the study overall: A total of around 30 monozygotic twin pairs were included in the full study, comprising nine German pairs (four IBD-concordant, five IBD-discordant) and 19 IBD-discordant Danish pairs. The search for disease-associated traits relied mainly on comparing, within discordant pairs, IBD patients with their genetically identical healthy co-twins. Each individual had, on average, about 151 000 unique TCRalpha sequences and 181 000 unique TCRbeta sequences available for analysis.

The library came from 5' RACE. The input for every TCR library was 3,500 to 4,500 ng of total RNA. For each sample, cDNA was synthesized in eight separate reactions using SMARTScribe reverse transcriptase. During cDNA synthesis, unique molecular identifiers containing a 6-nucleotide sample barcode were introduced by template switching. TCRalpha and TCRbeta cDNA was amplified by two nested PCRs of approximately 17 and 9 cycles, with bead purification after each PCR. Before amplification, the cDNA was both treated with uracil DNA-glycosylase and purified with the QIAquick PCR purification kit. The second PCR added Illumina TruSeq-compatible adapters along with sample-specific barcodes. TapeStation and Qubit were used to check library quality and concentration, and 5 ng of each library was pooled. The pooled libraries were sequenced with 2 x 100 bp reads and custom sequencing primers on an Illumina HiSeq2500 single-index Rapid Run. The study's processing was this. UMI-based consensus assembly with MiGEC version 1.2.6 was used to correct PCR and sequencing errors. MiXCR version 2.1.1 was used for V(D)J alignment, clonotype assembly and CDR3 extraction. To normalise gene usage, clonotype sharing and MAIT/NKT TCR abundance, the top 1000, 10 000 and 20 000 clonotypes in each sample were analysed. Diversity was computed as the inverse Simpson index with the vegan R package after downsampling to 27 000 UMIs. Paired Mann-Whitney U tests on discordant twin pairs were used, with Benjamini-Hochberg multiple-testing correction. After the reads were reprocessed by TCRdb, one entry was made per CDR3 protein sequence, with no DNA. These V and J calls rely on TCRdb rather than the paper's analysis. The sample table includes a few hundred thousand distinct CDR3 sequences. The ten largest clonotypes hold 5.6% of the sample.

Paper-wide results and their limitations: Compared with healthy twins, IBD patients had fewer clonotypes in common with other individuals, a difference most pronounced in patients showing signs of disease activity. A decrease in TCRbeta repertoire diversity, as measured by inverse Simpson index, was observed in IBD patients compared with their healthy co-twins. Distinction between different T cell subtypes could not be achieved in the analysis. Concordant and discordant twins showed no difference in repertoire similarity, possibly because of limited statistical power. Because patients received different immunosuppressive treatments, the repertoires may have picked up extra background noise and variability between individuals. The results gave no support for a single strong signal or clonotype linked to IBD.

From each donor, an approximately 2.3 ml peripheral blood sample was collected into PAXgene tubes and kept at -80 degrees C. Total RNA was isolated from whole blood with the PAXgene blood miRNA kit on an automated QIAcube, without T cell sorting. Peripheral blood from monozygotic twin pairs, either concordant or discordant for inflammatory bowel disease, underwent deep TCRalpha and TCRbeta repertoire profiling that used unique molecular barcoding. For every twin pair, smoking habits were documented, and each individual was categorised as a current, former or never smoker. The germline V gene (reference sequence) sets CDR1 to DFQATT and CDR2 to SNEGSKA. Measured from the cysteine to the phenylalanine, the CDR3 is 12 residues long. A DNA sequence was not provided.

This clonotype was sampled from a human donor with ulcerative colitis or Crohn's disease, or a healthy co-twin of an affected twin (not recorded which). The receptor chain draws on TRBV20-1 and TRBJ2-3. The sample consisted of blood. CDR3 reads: CSAPLSSDTQYF.